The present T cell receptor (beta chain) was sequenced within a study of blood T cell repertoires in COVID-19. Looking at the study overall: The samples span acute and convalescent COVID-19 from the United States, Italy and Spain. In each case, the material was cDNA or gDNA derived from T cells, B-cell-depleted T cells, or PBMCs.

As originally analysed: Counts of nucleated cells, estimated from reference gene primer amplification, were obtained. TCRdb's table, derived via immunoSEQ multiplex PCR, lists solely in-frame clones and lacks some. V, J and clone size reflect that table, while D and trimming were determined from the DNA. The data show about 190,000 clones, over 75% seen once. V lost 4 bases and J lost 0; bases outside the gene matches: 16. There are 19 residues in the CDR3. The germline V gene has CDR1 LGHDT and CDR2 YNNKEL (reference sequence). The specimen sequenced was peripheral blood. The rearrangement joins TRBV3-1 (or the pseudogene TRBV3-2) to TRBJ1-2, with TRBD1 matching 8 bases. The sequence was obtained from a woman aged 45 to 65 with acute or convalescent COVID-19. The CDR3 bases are TGTGCCAGCAGCCCTCTTTTAGGACAGGGAGTAGGGACTAACTATGGCTACACCTTC. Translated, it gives CASSPLLGQGVGTNYGYTF.